Listed here are 9 T cell receptor beta chains from one sample, sequenced in a study of T cells in Graves' hyperthyroidism and ophthalmopathy. Amplification yielded TCR beta CDR3 regions, with RNA transcripts as the source. Researchers ran a first-round RT-PCR on the TCR CDR3 using the HTBI primer set. TCRdb independently ran MiXCR on the multiplex PCR reads; one entry per CDR3 protein. Of approximately 520,000 distinct CDR3 sequences in the sample, 20% were seen once. The sequencing sample was made of blood. These receptors were collected from a man aged 18-30 years with Graves' hyperthyroidism.

This clonotype has a count of ten or more. The chain employs TRBV5-5 and TRBJ2-7; 13 bases fit TRBD2. J was trimmed by 0 bases and V by 4 bases; bases with no gene match: 1. The germline CDR1 and CDR2 sequences are SGHKS and YYEKEE (reference sequence). This CDR3 is built from 15 residues. CDR3 residues: CASSGTSGASYEQYF. The CDR3 bases are TGTGCCAGCAGCGGGACTAGCGGGGCCTCCTACGAGCAGTACTTC.

This clonotype was recorded a few times. The rearrangement uses TRBV6-1 and TRBJ2-3, with 7 bases identical to TRBD1. The CDR3 totals 15 residues. Germline V gene sequence: CDR1 MNHNS, CDR2 SASEGT. The ends lost 2 bases at V and 2 bases at J; junction bases unmatched: 4. The CDR3: CASSEIGGPTDTQYF. The CDR3, as DNA: TGTGCCAGCAGTGAAATAGGGGGCCCCACAGATACGCAGTATTTT.

This clonotype came up many times. The gene calls are TRBV20-1 and TRBJ2-7; the D gene could be TRBD1 or TRBD2 (5 bases each). Germline CDR1 and CDR2: DFQATT and SNEGSKA (reference sequence). CDR3 length equals 13 residues. The V end lost 6 bases, the J end lost 3 bases, and 15 bases lay between the germline ends. CDR3 loop: CSAPERGRYEQYF. Here the CDR3 DNA reads TGCAGTGCCCCCGAGAGGGGACGCTACGAGCAGTACTTC.

This clonotype showed up many times. The rearrangement joins TRBV12-3 or TRBV12-4 to TRBJ2-2; 8 bases fit TRBD1. V trimming: 3 bases; J trimming: 2 bases; junction bases outside the gene matches: 2. CDR3 length: 15 amino acids. The CDR3 region is CASSFRGPNTGELFF. For the CDR3, the DNA is TGTGCCAGCAGTTTCAGGGGGCCTAACACCGGGGAGCTGTTTTTT.

This clonotype showed up many times. The chain uses TRBV19 and TRBJ1-1; the D is unclear. This CDR3 has 14 amino acids. Deletions cut 5 bases from V and 5 bases from J, with 15 bases between. Germline V CDR1 and CDR2: LNHDA, SQIVND (reference sequence). This CDR3 is CASSPHGMGTEAFF. DNA for the CDR3: TGTGCCAGTAGTCCCCACGGGATGGGGACTGAAGCTTTCTTT.

This clonotype showed up many times. J is TRBJ2-7 and V is TRBV29-1, with 7 bases identical to TRBD1. Trimming removed 6 bases from V and 1 base from J; junction bases left unmatched: 12. The CDR3 extends over 15 amino acids. CDR1 and CDR2 from the germline V gene are SQVTM and ANQGSEA. The CDR3 DNA reads as TGCAGCGTCCTAAAACTACAGGGGACATCCTACGAGCAGTACTTC. Translated: CSVLKLQGTSYEQYF.

This clonotype occurred once. The V call is TRBV11-3, the J call TRBJ2-5; a possible D gene is TRBD1 (5 bases). The V gene's germline CDR1 is SGHNT and CDR2 YENEEA. Trimming cost V 2 bases and J 6 bases, with 16 bases left between them. The CDR3 spans 15 residues. The CDR3 spells CASSLTEGASKTQYF. CDR3 nucleotide sequence: TGTGCCAGCAGCTTAACAGAAGGGGCGAGTAAGACCCAGTACTTC.

This clonotype was picked up many times. The chain has TRBV11-1 and TRBJ2-5, with 9 bases matching TRBD2. Germline V gives CDR1 SGHAT, CDR2 FQDESV (reference sequence). The J segment lost 0 bases and the V segment lost 2 bases, leaving 16 bases of the junction unmatched. This CDR3 is 20 amino acids long. The CDR3 is CASSLPFGASGGYNQETQYF. The CDR3, as DNA: TGTGCCAGCAGCTTACCGTTCGGGGCCAGCGGGGGGTATAACCAAGAGACCCAGTACTTC.

The sample holds many counts of this clonotype. The rearrangement joins TRBV6-1 to TRBJ2-7; unclear D gene. The germline V gene encodes CDR1 MNHNS and CDR2 SASEGT. The CDR3 extends over 14 amino acids. V lost 4 bases and J 3 bases, leaving 13 bases between the germline ends. The CDR3 region has the DNA TGTGCCAGCAGTGGCTACGCCGGCGACTACGAGCAGTACTTC. Amino acids: CASSGYAGDYEQYF.